This T cell receptor (beta chain) emerged from a study of blood T cell repertoires in COVID-19. Study as a whole: The study drew acute and convalescent COVID-19 samples from the United States, Italy and Spain.

V lost 2 bases and J lost 5, with 10 bases in between. The germline V gene encodes CDR1 MNHEY and CDR2 SVGAGI. There are 15 residues in the CDR3. This clone has only a few counts. Here immunoSEQ multiplex PCR was the method, and the copy in TCRdb shows in-frame clones only, minus some. The sample carries fewer than 500,000 clones, 75% to 90% recorded once. Sequenced material: peripheral blood. This rearrangement joins TRBV6-5 to TRBJ1-6; D perhaps matches TRBD1 (6 bases). The sequence was collected from a woman under 40 with active or convalescent COVID-19. For the CDR3, the DNA is TGTGCCAGCAGTTACACCGGACAGAATAATTCACCCCTCCACTTT. The encoded protein is CASSYTGQNNSPLHF.